A selection of T cell receptor beta chains follows, all from one sample in a study of T cell responses to AZD1222 COVID-19 vaccine. Data came from immunoSEQ multiplex PCR; TCRdb stores just in-frame clones and leaves some out. The sample lists about 97,000 clones, about 88% seen once, with 2.5% to 3.5% in the top ten. The sample was peripheral blood, taken on day 0 of AZD1222 vaccination. These receptor sequences come from an adult in good health. CDR3s include the opening cysteine and the closing phenylalanine or tryptophan. D genes are given only for firm matches. The listing skips clone size in some rows; elsewhere it reads once, few, many or a size class.

J,length,V,size,D,CDR3,DNA
TRBJ2-1,13,TRBV5-4,.,.,CASSLVVSNEQFF,TGTGCCAGCAGCTTGGTCGTAAGCAATGAGCAGTTCTTC
TRBJ2-2,15,TRBV6-4,.,.,CASSGIAGRTGELFF,TGTGCCAGCAGCGGAATTGCAGGGAGGACCGGGGAGCTGTTTTTT
TRBJ1-2,13,TRBV5-5,.,.,CASSRAVDYGYTF,TGTGCCAGCAGCCGGGCCGTAGATTATGGCTACACCTTC
TRBJ1-2,15,TRBV3-1/TRBV3-2,.,TRBD1,CASTQGGGLSYGYTF,TGTGCCAGCACCCAGGGGGGGGGCCTAAGCTATGGCTACACCTTC
TRBJ2-5,12,TRBV28,.,TRBD2,CASSGGSETQYF,TGTGCCAGCAGCGGGGGGTCGGAGACCCAGTACTTC
TRBJ1-2,13,TRBV6-5,.,.,CASSYSRGSGYTF,TGTGCCAGCAGTTACTCGAGGGGATCTGGCTACACCTTC
TRBJ2-7,14,TRBV7-8,.,.,CASSSYREFDEQYF,TGTGCCAGCAGCTCCTACAGGGAGTTTGACGAGCAGTACTTC
TRBJ1-5,15,TRBV19,.,.,CASSGAGKGNQPQHF,TGTGCCAGTAGTGGAGCGGGGAAGGGCAATCAGCCCCAGCATTTT
TRBJ2-3,15,TRBV6-6,.,.,CASSPPRGRTDTQYF,TGTGCCAGCAGCCCCCCACGGGGACGCACAGATACGCAGTATTTT
TRBJ2-3,11,TRBV7-9,.,.,CVGDELDTQYF,TGTGTAGGGGACGAACTAGATACGCAGTATTTT
TRBJ2-2,12,TRBV9,.,.,CASSVGGGELFF,TGTGCCAGCAGCGTAGGGGGCGGGGAGCTGTTTTTT
TRBJ1-5,15,TRBV19,.,TRBD1,CASSPDRGPNQPQHF,TGTGCCAGTAGTCCGGACAGGGGTCCCAATCAGCCCCAGCATTTT
TRBJ2-7,14,TRBV5-1,once,.,CASSLGHTTYEQYF,TGCGCCAGCAGCTTGGGACACACCACCTACGAGCAGTACTTC
TRBJ1-1,13,TRBV12-3/TRBV12-4,.,.,CASSLTENTEAFF,TGTGCCAGCAGTTTAACAGAGAACACTGAAGCTTTCTTT
TRBJ2-6,16,TRBV19,once,.,CASSIAGGSGANVLTF,TGTGCCAGTAGTATCGCAGGGGGGTCTGGGGCCAACGTCCTGACTTTC
TRBJ1-4,13,TRBV4-1,.,.,CASSRFRNEKLFF,TGCGCCAGCTCGAGGTTCCGTAATGAAAAACTGTTTTTT
TRBJ2-1,13,TRBV7-3,.,.,CASSQDYFNEQFF,TGTGCCAGCAGCCAGGACTATTTCAATGAGCAGTTCTTC
TRBJ1-2,14,TRBV5-1,.,.,CASSLGGTNYGYTF,TGCGCCAGCAGCCTAGGGGGAACTAACTATGGCTACACCTTC
TRBJ2-3,15,TRBV3-1/TRBV3-2,.,.,CASSRGGAGTDTQYF,TGTGCCAGCAGCCGAGGGGGGGCGGGCACAGATACGCAGTATTTT
TRBJ1-5,16,TRBV12-5,.,.,CASGSPGRDIKQPQHF,TGTGCTAGTGGTTCCCCCGGGAGGGACATTAAACAGCCCCAGCATTTT
TRBJ1-1,15,TRBV9,.,TRBD1,CASSPRGQLNTEAFF,TGTGCCAGCAGCCCGAGGGGACAGTTGAACACTGAAGCTTTCTTT
TRBJ1-2,13,TRBV12-3/TRBV12-4,few,TRBD1,CASSRDRTGGYTF,TGTGCCAGCAGTAGAGACAGGACAGGTGGCTACACCTTC
TRBJ2-3,13,TRBV9,.,.,CASTQGVTDTQYF,TGTGCCAGCACCCAAGGGGTCACAGATACGCAGTATTTT
TRBJ1-6,15,TRBV28,.,TRBD1,CASSSPGTGGSPLHF,TGTGCCAGCAGTTCTCCCGGGACAGGGGGATCACCCCTCCACTTT
TRBJ2-7,12,TRBV11-3,.,.,CASSFEVYEQYF,TGTGCCAGCAGCTTCGAGGTCTACGAGCAGTACTTC
TRBJ1-1,12,TRBV13,.,.,CASSPEGPLAFF,TGTGCCAGCAGCCCGGAGGGTCCCTTGGCTTTCTTT
TRBJ1-1,15,TRBV7-8,.,.,CASSLGQRVNTEAFF,TGTGCCAGCAGCCTCGGACAGAGAGTGAACACTGAAGCTTTCTTT
TRBJ1-1,15,TRBV5-1,.,.,CASSLRGDKGTEAFF,TGCGCCAGCAGCTTGAGGGGGGACAAGGGGACTGAAGCTTTCTTT
TRBJ1-2,14,TRBV7-9,.,TRBD1,CASSPRQGNYGYTF,TGTGCCAGCAGCCCCCGACAGGGGAACTATGGCTACACCTTC
TRBJ1-1,13,TRBV7-9,.,.,CASSSIGAVEAFF,TGTGCCAGCAGCTCGATAGGGGCAGTTGAAGCTTTCTTT
TRBJ1-2,13,TRBV2,.,.,CASSGGAFYGYTF,TGTGCCAGCAGTGGGGGTGCCTTCTATGGCTACACCTTC
TRBJ1-5,12,TRBV12-3/TRBV12-4,.,.,CASSLSGQPQHF,TGTGCCAGCAGTTTATCGGGTCAGCCCCAGCATTTT
TRBJ2-1,14,TRBV28,.,.,CASSRGSSYNEQFF,TGTGCCAGCAGTCGAGGGTCGTCCTACAATGAGCAGTTCTTC
TRBJ2-7,16,TRBV3-1/TRBV3-2,.,.,CASSPRSGTDSYEQYF,TGTGCCAGCAGCCCGAGGTCCGGGACCGACTCCTACGAGCAGTACTTC
TRBJ2-7,16,TRBV28,.,TRBD1,CASSYILDRGGYEQYF,TGTGCCAGCAGTTATATTTTGGACAGGGGGGGCTACGAGCAGTACTTC
TRBJ1-2,12,TRBV24-1,.,.,CATSDPGYGYTF,TGTGCCACCAGTGATCCAGGCTATGGCTACACCTTC
TRBJ1-5,15,TRBV2,.,.,CASTREENSNQPQHF,TGTGCCAGCACCCGGGAGGAGAATAGCAATCAGCCCCAGCATTTT
TRBJ1-5,16,TRBV9,.,.,CASSVVGRASNQPQHF,TGTGCCAGCAGCGTAGTCGGCAGGGCTTCAAATCAGCCCCAGCATTTT
TRBJ2-7,15,TRBV3-1/TRBV3-2,.,.,CASSPGDRSPGEQYF,TGTGCCAGCAGCCCAGGGGACCGCTCCCCGGGCGAGCAGTACTTC
TRBJ1-1,14,TRBV6-5,few,TRBD1,CASSPDRGGTEAFF,TGTGCCAGCAGCCCGGACAGGGGTGGAACTGAAGCTTTCTTT
TRBJ2-3,15,TRBV19,.,TRBD1,CASSIVTGHTDTQYF,TGTGCCAGTAGTATAGTGACAGGGCACACAGATACGCAGTATTTT
TRBJ1-1,14,TRBV5-5,once,TRBD1,CASSGGQGVGEAFF,TGTGCCAGCAGCGGTGGACAGGGGGTGGGTGAAGCTTTCTTT
TRBJ2-6,18,TRBV4-3,.,.,CASSQGLVFGTGANVLTF,TGCGCCAGCAGCCAAGGACTAGTATTCGGAACTGGGGCCAACGTCCTGACTTTC
TRBJ1-5,15,TRBV25-1,.,TRBD1,CASSGPGTGSQPQHF,TGTGCCAGCAGTGGACCCGGGACAGGGAGTCAGCCCCAGCATTTT
TRBJ1-2,13,TRBV5-1,.,.,CASRDAGFLGYTF,TGCGCCAGCAGGGATGCAGGGTTTCTTGGCTACACCTTC
TRBJ1-2,14,TRBV2,once,.,CASSEVWDFYGYTF,TGTGCCAGCAGTGAAGTCTGGGACTTCTATGGCTACACCTTC
TRBJ2-3,15,TRBV9,.,TRBD1,CASSAGDRETDTQYF,TGTGCCAGCAGCGCCGGGGACAGGGAGACAGATACGCAGTATTTT
TRBJ1-1,11,TRBV6-5,.,.,CASSRNTEAFF,TGTGCCAGCAGCCGAAATACTGAAGCTTTCTTT
TRBJ2-7,15,TRBV5-1,.,.,CASSWAGTDSYEQYF,TGCGCCAGCAGCTGGGCCGGGACGGACTCCTACGAGCAGTACTTC
TRBJ1-5,14,TRBV2,.,.,CASSEEMPRGPQHF,TGTGCCAGCAGTGAGGAGATGCCGCGGGGGCCCCAGCATTTT
TRBJ2-3,11,TRBV7-2,.,.,CASSLPSTQYF,TGTGCCAGCAGCCTCCCCAGTACGCAGTATTTT
TRBJ2-7,14,TRBV5-1,.,.,CASSLGRTRDEQYF,TGCGCCAGCAGCTTGGGTCGAACCAGGGACGAGCAGTACTTC
TRBJ2-1,12,TRBV24-1,.,.,CATRGYYNEQFF,TGTGCCACCAGAGGATACTACAATGAGCAGTTCTTC
TRBJ1-1,13,TRBV18,.,.,CASSPGMNTEAFF,TGTGCCAGCTCACCAGGGATGAACACTGAAGCTTTCTTT
TRBJ1-4,13,TRBV6-4,.,TRBD1,CAPGGQGSGKLFF,TGTGCCCCCGGGGGACAGGGGAGTGGAAAACTGTTTTTT